The clone carrying this TCR beta chain is a singleton in its sample. Clones were read by immunoSEQ multiplex PCR, and TCRdb kept only the in-frame ones, dropping some. This sample has 200,000 to 300,000 clones, with 80% to 90% found just once. The data stem from a study of blood T cell repertoires in COVID-19. The CDR3 is made up of 14 amino acids. Per the germline V gene, CDR1 is MNHEY and CDR2 is SVGAGI. With 6 bases clipped from V and 5 bases from J, the junction kept 7 bases outside the gene matches. The chain has TRBV6-5 and TRBJ1-5; 7 bases agree with TRBD1. The sequence came from a woman between 35 and 50 years old who had been exposed to COVID-19. The sequencing sample was made of PBMCs or T cells enriched from blood (not recorded which). The CDR3 DNA is TGTGCCAGCAGAGGCCCAGGGGGTTATCAGCCCCAGCATTTT. This translates into CASRGPGGYQPQHF.